Below are 26 T cell receptor beta chains sequenced from a single sample in a study of tumor-infiltrating lymphocytes in oesophageal squamous cell carcinoma. TCRdb fed the PCR reads into MiXCR, producing one record per CDR3 protein. Of roughly 14,000 distinct CDR3 sequences listed, roughly 44% are singletons. The sequenced sample was blood. The receptors come from a male donor with esophageal squamous cell carcinoma.

This clonotype came up many times. The chain recombines TRBV27 with TRBJ1-2; D possibly corresponds to TRBD1 (6 bases). V lost 7 bases to trimming and J lost 0 bases, with 24 bases between them. Germline values: CDR1 MNHEY, CDR2 SMNVEV (reference sequence). This CDR3 has 18 residues. CDR3 sequence reads: CASKALGTPMAPNYGYTF. The CDR3 DNA reads TGTGCCAGCAAGGCTTTAGGGACACCGATGGCCCCTAACTATGGCTACACCTTC.

Ten or more counts support this clonotype. The rearrangement links TRBV27 to TRBJ2-1; D gene unclear. V was clipped by 5 bases and J by 6 bases, with 11 bases between them. Germline assignment: CDR1 MNHEY and CDR2 SMNVEV (reference sequence). The CDR3 consists of 13 residues. This chain's CDR3 is CASSLPGRNEQFF. The CDR3 region has the DNA TGTGCCAGCAGTCTGCCCGGCCGCAATGAGCAGTTCTTC.

Comment on this clonotype: The conserved phenylalanine or tryptophan normally closing the CDR3 is absent here, so this likely arose from a read error. No DNA is shown, since the ends of the CDR3 on it are uncertain; the CDR3 is the one TCRdb lists. This chain joins TRBV11-2 and TRBJ2-3; the table's D call of TRBD2 was not tested on the DNA. Germline CDR1 reads SGHAT; CDR2 reads FQNNGV. From its first to its last residue, the CDR3 has 16 amino acids. The CDR3 sequence is CASSSVRDYNEQFFGP.

This clonotype showed up just a few times. A junction boundary mismatches the germline segment, possibly from a read error. The gene calls are TRBV28 and TRBJ1-6; no definite D call. This CDR3 comprises 8 residues. Germline CDR1 reads MDHEN; CDR2 reads SYDVKM. The CDR3: CASSQTGF. The CDR3 DNA reads as TGTGCCAGCAGTCAAACGGGTTTT.

The rearrangement joins TRBV7-9 to TRBJ2-5, with TRBD2 identical over 9 bases. The V and J ends lost 1 base and 4 bases, in that order; junction bases with no gene match: 7. Per the germline V gene, CDR1 is SEHNR and CDR2 is FQNEAQ (reference sequence). This CDR3 spans 16 amino acids. The CDR3: CASSLGREGRGETQYF. DNA of the CDR3: TGTGCCAGCAGCTTAGGGCGGGAGGGCCGAGGAGAGACCCAGTACTTC.

The V gene is TRBV7-6, the J gene TRBJ2-7; D uncertain. The CDR3 runs 15 residues. CDR1 is SGHVS and CDR2 is FNYEAQ in the germline V gene. Between the trimmed V and J ends, which lost 1 base and 7 bases, there was a span of 17 bases. DNA of the CDR3: TGTGCCAGCAGCTTAGGGGCCGGAAATAGGGATGAGCAGTACTTC. Its translation is CASSLGAGNRDEQYF.

The chain is built from TRBV5-6 and TRBJ2-1, with D maybe TRBD1 (6 bases). The CDR3 runs 13 residues. Trimming stripped 4 bases from V and 10 bases from J, with 15 bases between. Germline CDR1 reads SGHDT; CDR2 reads YYEEEE. This chain's CDR3 is CASSPGQYYEQFF. The CDR3, as DNA: TGTGCCAGCAGCCCTGGACAGTACTACGAGCAGTTCTTC.

This clonotype was seen at least ten times. Possible read error: a much larger clone is one base away. The chain links TRBV7-6 to TRBJ2-1, with a tentative D call TRBD2 (5 bases). CDR1 is SGHVS, CDR2 FNYEAQ, per germline. Trimming removed 4 bases from V and 10 bases from J, with 14 bases in between. CDR3 length: 13 amino acids. CDR3 in DNA: TGTGCCAGCAGCTCGCAGGACTCCTACGAGCAGTTCTTC. This translates into CASSSQDSYEQFF.

The chain links TRBV11-2 to TRBJ1-2, with D hard to call. Near its end, the DNA agrees better with TRBJ2-7, so the J call may be wrong. This CDR3 has 12 amino acids. Germline CDR1 and CDR2: SGHAT and FQNNGV. The CDR3 coding sequence is TGTGCCAGCAGCTTATACAACTACGAGCAGTACTTC. Amino acids: CASSLYNYEQYF.

This clonotype has a handful of counts. This chain connects TRBV4-1 to TRBJ2-2, with 7 bases lining up with TRBD1. V trimming: 2 bases; J trimming: 1 base; junction bases outside the gene matches: 7. From germline, CDR1 is MGHRA and CDR2 YSYEKL. CDR3 length: 17 amino acids. In DNA form, the CDR3 reads TGCGCCAGCAGCCAAACCGACAGGGACAAGAACACCGGGGAGCTGTTTTTT. Translation: CASSQTDRDKNTGELFF.

The chain combines TRBV7-8 with TRBJ2-5, with D possibly matching TRBD2 (5 bases). TRBJ2-1 explains the end of the DNA better; the J call may be wrong. CDR1 and CDR2 from the germline V gene are SGHVS and FQNEAQ. There are 13 residues in the CDR3. The chain's CDR3 is CASSATRTNEQFF. CDR3 in DNA: TGTGCCAGCAGCGCTACTAGGACGAATGAGCAGTTCTTC.

The J gene is TRBJ1-2, the V gene TRBV7-6; D might be TRBD1 or TRBD2, each matching 7 bases. The J call may be wrong; the DNA end is better matched by TRBJ2-1. This CDR3 has 12 amino acids. Germline V CDR1 and CDR2: SGHVS, FNYEAQ. CDR3 loop: CASSQGGDEQFF. The CDR3 DNA follows: TGTGCCAGCAGCCAGGGGGGGGATGAGCAGTTCTTC.

This clonotype occurred a few times. The rearrangement uses TRBV7-3 and TRBJ2-7; 12 bases align to TRBD2. The end of the DNA is better explained by TRBJ2-1, so the J call may be wrong. The CDR3 length is 17 residues. The germline CDR1 and CDR2 sequences are SGHTA and FQGTGA. CDR3 protein: CASSLRPSGGVGNEQFF. The CDR3 DNA reads as TGTGCCAGCAGCTTAAGGCCTAGCGGGGGGGTGGGCAATGAGCAGTTCTTC.

This clonotype was recorded a few times. Given the absence of the conserved phenylalanine or tryptophan at the CDR3 end, a read error is likely. Because the CDR3's place on the DNA is in doubt, the DNA is left out and the CDR3 is given as listed by TCRdb. The chain is built from TRBV7-2 and TRBJ2-3; no check of the table's D call, TRBD1, against the DNA was made. 15 amino acids form the CDR3, both terminal residues included. The germline V gene has CDR1 SGHTA and CDR2 FQGNSA. CDR3 amino acids: CASSLGQIYGYTFGP.

Many counts were recorded for this clonotype. A much larger clone differs by one base, so this may be a read error. The gene calls are TRBV6-1 and TRBJ2-5; 12 nucleotides agree with TRBD2. Germline values: CDR1 MNHNS, CDR2 SASEGT. J was trimmed by 11 bases and V by 5 bases; bases with no gene match: 24. CDR3 length equals 19 residues. The CDR3 spells CASSSATSGSIPLENEQYF. CDR3 DNA: TGTGCCAGCAGTTCTGCGACTAGCGGGAGTATCCCACTCGAAAATGAGCAGTACTTC.

This clonotype has a count of ten or more. This chain connects TRBV28 to TRBJ2-2, with TRBD2 matching 9 bases. CDR3 length equals 17 residues. The junction had 8 bases not matched to a gene; V was cut back by 3 bases and J by 3 bases. Germline CDR1 MDHEN, CDR2 SYDVKM. This CDR3 reads CASSFLAGGRDTGELFF. The CDR3 region has the DNA TGTGCCAGCAGTTTTCTCGCGGGAGGGCGGGACACCGGGGAGCTGTTTTTT.

DNA for the CDR3: TGTGCCAGCAGCTTACTACAGGGGCCTACTGGTGAGCAGTTCTTC. Translation: CASSLLQGPTGEQFF. The V call is TRBV7-2, the J call TRBJ2-1, with TRBD1 matching over 7 bases. The germline V gene has CDR1 SGHTA and CDR2 FQGNSA. There are 15 residues in the CDR3. V gave up 2 bases and J gave up 9 bases; unmatched junction bases: 10.

V gene TRBV12-3 or TRBV12-4 combines with J gene TRBJ2-5; no definite D call. V dropped 4 bases and J dropped 5 bases, with 5 bases sitting between them. The CDR3 contains 11 residues. CDR3 in amino acids: CASSSGETQYF. The CDR3 nucleotides read TGTGCCAGCAGTTCCGGGGAGACCCAGTACTTC.

This clonotype was counted between two and nine times. The rearrangement links TRBV5-1 to TRBJ1-6; tentatively, D is TRBD1 (5 bases). CDR1 and CDR2 (germline): SGHRS, YFSETQ. Trimming pared 0 bases from V and 7 bases from J, leaving 11 bases between. The CDR3 covers 15 residues. Here the CDR3 reads CASSLDGADNSPLHF. The DNA for the CDR3 is TGCGCCAGCAGCTTGGACGGGGCAGACAATTCACCCCTCCACTTT.

This clonotype was detected only a few times. The chain couples TRBV6-2 or TRBV6-3 to TRBJ2-3; 9 bases match TRBD1. CDR1 and CDR2 from the germline V gene are MNHEY and SVGEGT. This CDR3 region has 14 residues. Losses at the gene ends were 6 bases for V and 2 bases for J; bases not matched to a gene: 3. The DNA for the CDR3 is TGTGCCAGCAGGGACAGGGGATTCACAGATACGCAGTATTTT. Translated: CASRDRGFTDTQYF.

The chain is built from TRBV6-5 and TRBJ1-1, with D possibly called TRBD1 or TRBD2 (6 bases each). The DNA end is more similar to TRBJ2-7, so the J call may be wrong. The V gene's germline CDR1 is MNHEY and CDR2 SVGAGI. The CDR3 spans 15 residues. The CDR3 DNA reads as TGTGCCAGCAGTGACTTGGGGGGCGCATTCTACGAGCAGTACTTC. Its protein product is CASSDLGGAFYEQYF.

The chain recombines TRBV5-6 with TRBJ1-1; unclear D gene. The CDR3 length is 13 residues. The V gene lost 0 bases and the J gene lost 3 bases, with 6 bases spanning the gap. From germline, CDR1 is SGHDT and CDR2 YYEEEE. CDR3 amino acids: CASSLDSHTEAFF. CDR3 nucleotides: TGTGCCAGCAGCTTGGACAGCCACACTGAAGCTTTCTTT. Together with reference TRBV5-6 and TRBJ1-1, the CDR3 gives the full variable domain: DAGVTQSPTHLIKTRGQQVTLRCSPKSGHDTVSWYQQALGQGPQFIFQYYEEEERQRGNFPDRFSGHQFPNYSSELNVNALLLGDSALYLCASSLDSHTEAFFGQGTRLTVV.

This clonotype was recorded a few times. V usage is TRBV7-3 and J usage is TRBJ2-4; D not resolved. The J call may be wrong; the DNA end is better matched by TRBJ2-1. CDR1 is SGHTA and CDR2 is FQGTGA in the germline V gene. CDR3 size: 15 residues. CDR3 sequence: CASRSARLGYNEQFF. CDR3 nucleotide sequence: TGTGCCAGCAGGAGTGCTCGGCTAGGATACAATGAGCAGTTCTTC.

Remarks on this clonotype: The germline gene is not matched at one end of the junction; a read error may be the cause. The J gene is TRBJ2-5, the V gene TRBV7-2, with D perhaps assigned TRBD1 or TRBD2 (5 bases each). The CDR3 has 16 residues. Germline loops: CDR1 SGHTA, CDR2 FQGNSA. The CDR3 DNA is TGTGCCAGCAGCTTTCTCCCGGGACGGTATAATTCACCCCTCCACTTC. As protein: CASSFLPGRYNSPLHF. The full variable domain, with the rest looked up from reference TRBV7-2 and TRBJ2-5, is GAGVSQSPSNKVTEKGKDVELRCDPISGHTALYWYRQSLGQGLEFLIYFQGNSAPDKSGLPSDRFSAERTGGSVSTLTIQRTQQEDSAVYLCASSFLPGRYNSPLHFGPGTRLLVL.

There are a few counts of this clonotype. This chain links TRBV7-2 with TRBJ2-7; D could derive from TRBD1 or TRBD2 (6 bases each). The CDR3 totals 14 residues. Germline V gives CDR1 SGHTA, CDR2 FQGNSA. V was cut by 0 bases and J by 10 bases, with 16 bases left in between. CDR3 bases: TGTGCCAGCAGCTTAGCACCCCGTTCCGGGGGCCAGTACTTC. Its protein product is CASSLAPRSGGQYF. The full variable domain, rest sourced from reference TRBV7-2 and TRBJ2-7, is GAGVSQSPSNKVTEKGKDVELRCDPISGHTALYWYRQSLGQGLEFLIYFQGNSAPDKSGLPSDRFSAERTGGSVSTLTIQRTQQEDSAVYLCASSLAPRSGGQYFGPGTRLTVT.

The chain joins TRBV7-2 to TRBJ2-1; 8 nucleotides match TRBD2. The CDR3 contains 13 residues. From germline, CDR1 is SGHTA and CDR2 FQGNSA. J gave up 9 bases and V 1 base, and 2 bases lay outside the gene matches. The CDR3 DNA sequence: TGTGCCAGCAGCTTAGGGGCGGGGGGTGAGCAGTTCTTC. Protein: CASSLGAGGEQFF.